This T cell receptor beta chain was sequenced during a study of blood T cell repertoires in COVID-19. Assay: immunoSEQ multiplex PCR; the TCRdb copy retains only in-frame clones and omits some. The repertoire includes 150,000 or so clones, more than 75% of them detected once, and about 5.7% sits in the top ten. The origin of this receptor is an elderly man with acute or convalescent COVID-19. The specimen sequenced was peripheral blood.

CDR3 sequence reads: CASSIVSGLGTEAFF. Written as DNA, the CDR3 is TGTGCCAGTAGTATAGTTTCAGGCCTGGGCACTGAAGCTTTCTTT. The J gene is TRBJ1-1, the V gene TRBV19; D call uncertain. CDR1 LNHDA and CDR2 SQIVND come from the germline V gene (reference sequence). The CDR3 extends over 15 amino acids. V lost 1 base and J 4 bases, leaving 13 bases between the germline ends.